What follows are 30 T cell receptor beta chains derived from one specimen sequenced in a study of shared clonotypes between healthy human individuals. The table came from immunoSEQ multiplex PCR; TCRdb's copy has only in-frame clones and leaves some out. The data contain approximately 110,000 clones, roughly 70% of them singletons. The sample was memory CD8+ T cells sorted from blood. Subset defined: CD45RO+ cells pooled with CCR7-negative TemRA cells. These receptors were taken from a woman in her twenties or thirties in good health.

The rearrangement uses TRBV11-2 and TRBJ2-1; 9 bases are shared with TRBD2. This CDR3 has 17 amino acids. V dropped 5 bases and J dropped 8; count of bases not matched to a gene: 16. Germline lookup yields CDR1 SGHAT and CDR2 FQNNGV. DNA of the CDR3: TGTGCCAGCAGCATCCTGGCGGGGCGGGAGGGCCTTGATGAGCAGTTCTTC. Translation: CASSILAGREGLDEQFF.

This clone turned up a few times. The chain couples TRBV10-1 to TRBJ2-1; D call uncertain. CDR3 size: 13 residues. CDR1 WNHNN and CDR2 SYGVQD come from the germline V gene (reference sequence). V was clipped by 4 bases and J by 4 bases, with 8 bases between them. In DNA, the CDR3 is TGCGCCAGCAGTGTGGGCGATTACAATGAGCAGTTCTTC. Residues: CASSVGDYNEQFF.

The chain couples TRBV11-2 to TRBJ2-5; no clear D gene. The germline V gene has CDR1 SGHAT and CDR2 FQNNGV. V was trimmed by 2 bases and J by 5 bases, leaving 12 bases between them. The CDR3 consists of 14 residues. CDR3 in amino acids: CASSLQPLGETQYF. The CDR3 DNA follows: TGTGCCAGCAGCTTACAACCCCTGGGGGAGACCCAGTACTTC.

V usage is TRBV5-4 and J usage is TRBJ2-5; D not resolved. The CDR3 is 13 residues long. Germline values: CDR1 SGHNT, CDR2 YYREEE (reference sequence). Trimming shortened V by 5 bases and J by 0 bases, and 8 bases separated the two germline ends. Written as DNA, the CDR3 is TGTGCCAGCAGATCCCGGGACCAAGAGACCCAGTACTTC. Translating it yields CASRSRDQETQYF.

V gene TRBV5-6 combines with J gene TRBJ2-5, with D unclear. The CDR3 has 14 amino acids. CDR1 and CDR2 from the germline V gene are SGHDT and YYEEEE. V lost 4 bases and J 5 bases, leaving 15 bases between the germline ends. As DNA, the CDR3 is TGTGCCAGCAGCCGTGATTCAGCCCGCGAGACCCAGTACTTC. Translating it yields CASSRDSARETQYF.

The chain's CDR3 is CASSGLERDTGELFF. The CDR3 DNA follows: TGTGCCAGCAGTGGGCTCGAACGGGACACCGGGGAGCTGTTTTTT. This rearrangement joins TRBV25-1 to TRBJ2-2; D is ambiguous. Germline V CDR1 and CDR2: MGHDK, SYGVNS. This CDR3 has 15 amino acids. Trimming removed 4 bases from V and 3 bases from J, with 12 bases in between.

This clone was counted a few times. The chain recombines TRBV7-2 with TRBJ1-1, with TRBD1 matching 7 bases. The CDR3 contains 15 residues. V shed 6 bases, J shed 0 bases, and the junction held 7 bases outside the gene matches. Per the germline V gene, CDR1 is SGHTA and CDR2 is FQGNSA. CDR3 sequence reads: CASSQQGHLNTEAFF. The DNA for the CDR3 is TGTGCCAGCAGTCAACAGGGGCACCTGAACACTGAAGCTTTCTTT.

This clone was counted only a few times. DNA for the CDR3: TGTGCCAGCAGTTTAGTCACCGAGGAGCAGTACTTC. This encodes CASSLVTEEQYF. This sequence joins TRBV28 and TRBJ2-7; D gene ambiguous. The ends were cut back, 2 bases at V and 7 bases at J, with 9 bases in the middle. The CDR3 has 12 residues. Germline values: CDR1 MDHEN, CDR2 SYDVKM.

This clone was seen at least ten times. The same CDR3 also results from other DNA sequences found in this sample. V usage is TRBV6-4 and J usage is TRBJ2-1, with 12 bases identical to TRBD2. The CDR3 has 15 amino acids. The germline V gene has CDR1 MRHNA and CDR2 SNTAGT. The trim removed 5 bases at V and 7 bases at J, leaving 6 bases unmatched. This chain's CDR3 is CASSRLAGEGNEQFF. CDR3 in DNA: TGTGCCAGCAGTAGACTAGCGGGAGAGGGGAATGAGCAGTTCTTC.

The table lists this clone with a few counts. The genes are TRBV6-4 and TRBJ1-1; tentatively, D is TRBD1 (6 bases). Trimming took 3 bases from V and 4 from J, leaving 9 bases between them. Germline V gene data show CDR1 as MRHNA and CDR2 as SNTAGT. The CDR3 has 13 amino acids. The CDR3 sequence is CASSETGITEAFF. CDR3 DNA sequence: TGTGCCAGCAGTGAAACAGGGATCACTGAAGCTTTCTTT.

The rearrangement links TRBV25-1 to TRBJ2-1, with a tentative D call TRBD2 (6 bases). Germline loops: CDR1 MGHDK, CDR2 SYGVNS. Trimming took 3 bases from V and 8 from J, leaving 23 bases between them. The CDR3 is made up of 17 amino acids. CDR3 DNA: TGTGCCAGCAGTGACCGTCGGGACTCGCCCCTTAGGTATGAGCAGTTCTTC. Translating gives CASSDRRDSPLRYEQFF.

CDR3 protein: CASSLQETTEAFF. The CDR3 nucleotides are TGTGCCAGCAGCTTACAGGAGACAACTGAAGCTTTCTTT. This chain uses TRBV7-9 with TRBJ1-1, with no clear D. The CDR3 is 13 amino acids. Germline V gene lookup returns CDR1 SEHNR and CDR2 FQNEAQ (reference sequence). The V gene lost 2 bases and the J gene lost 5 bases, with 9 bases spanning the gap. Complete variable domain (other parts from reference TRBV7-9 and TRBJ1-1): DTGVSQNPRHKITKRGQNVTFRCDPISEHNRLYWYRQTLGQGPEFLTYFQNEAQLEKSRLLSDRFSAERPKGSFSTLEIQRTEQGDSAMYLCASSLQETTEAFFGQGTRLTVV.

This clone was detected only once. The chain joins TRBV5-4 to TRBJ1-1; D might be TRBD1 (5 bases). This CDR3 has 15 amino acids. CDR1 is SGHNT and CDR2 is YYREEE in the germline V gene (reference sequence). V was trimmed by 4 bases and J by 0 bases, leaving 13 bases between them. The CDR3 DNA is TGTGCCAGCAGCCCTTTTCGGGGGATGAACACTGAAGCTTTCTTT. Residues: CASSPFRGMNTEAFF. The full variable domain, its missing parts supplied by reference TRBV5-4 and TRBJ1-1, is ETGVTQSPTHLIKTRGQQVTLRCSSQSGHNTVSWYQQALGQGPQFIFQYYREEENGRGNFPPRFSGLQFPNYSSELNVNALELDDSALYLCASSPFRGMNTEAFFGQGTRLTVV.

This clone came up many times. The sample has other DNA sequences that encode this CDR3 too. V gene TRBV9 combines with J gene TRBJ1-4, with a weak D call TRBD1 (5 bases). This CDR3 has 14 residues. V lost 4 bases and J lost 2, with 9 bases in between. Germline V gene sequence: CDR1 SGDLS, CDR2 YYNGEE. For the CDR3, the DNA is TGTGCCAGCAGCTTCGGGGGGACTAATGAAAAACTGTTTTTT. This encodes CASSFGGTNEKLFF.

The gene calls are TRBV28 and TRBJ1-6; D uncertain. Germline assignment: CDR1 MDHEN and CDR2 SYDVKM. The V and J ends lost 3 bases and 12 bases respectively, with 24 bases between them. The CDR3 is made up of 17 amino acids. CDR3 nucleotide sequence: TGTGCCAGCAGTTTCCAGGTAATTGGGAGCCCAGGTTTACCCCTCCACTTT. Its protein product is CASSFQVIGSPGLPLHF.

This clone was seen once. V usage is TRBV9 and J usage is TRBJ1-2; D may be TRBD1 (5 bases). Germline V lookup: CDR1 SGDLS, CDR2 YYNGEE. V lost 0 bases, J lost 8 bases, and 11 bases lay in between. This CDR3 comprises 13 residues. CDR3 region: CASSVEQALGYTF. The CDR3 DNA is TGTGCCAGCAGCGTAGAACAGGCCCTAGGCTACACCTTC. The full variable domain, in which reference TRBV9 and TRBJ1-2 provide the parts outside the CDR3, is DSGVTQTPKHLITATGQRVTLRCSPRSGDLSVYWYQQSLDQGLQFLIQYYNGEERAKGNILERFSAQQFPDLHSELNLSSLELGDSALYFCASSVEQALGYTFGSGTRLTVV.

In this sample, this clone turned up many times. The chain joins TRBV6-4 to TRBJ1-1; D possibly corresponds to TRBD1 (5 bases). The CDR3 runs to 13 residues. Trimming removed 2 bases at V and 2 bases at J, with 6 bases between. Germline V gives CDR1 MRHNA, CDR2 SNTAGT. The CDR3: CASSDGDNTEAFF. CDR3 in DNA: TGTGCCAGCAGTGACGGGGACAACACTGAAGCTTTCTTT.

This chain connects TRBV11-1 to TRBJ1-1; D not certain. The CDR3 contains 14 residues. V gave up 5 bases and J gave up 1 base, with 11 bases separating them. Looked up from germline, CDR1 is SGHAT and CDR2 is FQDESV (reference sequence). CDR3: CASSDVWENTEAFF. CDR3 DNA sequence: TGTGCCAGCAGCGATGTTTGGGAGAACACTGAAGCTTTCTTT.

This sequence joins TRBV6-6 and TRBJ1-2; tentative D call: TRBD1 (5 bases). Germline-derived CDR1 and CDR2 are MNHNY and SVGAGI (reference sequence). Trimming removed 4 bases at V and 4 bases at J, with 10 bases between. This CDR3 is built from 13 residues. This chain's CDR3 is CASSSGRFYGYTF. For the CDR3, the DNA is TGTGCCAGCAGTTCGGGACGGTTCTATGGCTACACCTTC.

V and J are TRBV19 and TRBJ1-1; D not resolved. The CDR3 totals 15 residues. From germline, CDR1 is LNHDA and CDR2 SQIVND (reference sequence). Deletions cut 5 bases from V and 0 bases from J, with 13 bases between. This CDR3 reads CASSERAVLNTEAFF. In DNA, the CDR3 is TGTGCCAGTAGTGAGCGTGCGGTACTGAACACTGAAGCTTTCTTT.

This clone occurred many times. The J gene is TRBJ2-7, the V gene TRBV6-6; D possibly corresponds to TRBD1 (6 bases). Trimming took off 6 bases at V and 5 bases at J, with 11 bases between the two ends. Germline V gene data show CDR1 as MNHNY and CDR2 as SVGAGI (reference sequence). The CDR3 length is 12 residues. The CDR3 sequence is CASSPQGHEQYF. CDR3 coding DNA: TGTGCCAGCAGCCCACAGGGCCACGAGCAGTACTTC.

This clone has a handful of counts. V and J are TRBV5-6 and TRBJ2-1, with D possibly matching TRBD1 (6 bases). Germline V CDR1 and CDR2: SGHDT, YYEEEE. The length of the CDR3 is 16 residues. Trimming pared 1 base from V and 0 bases from J, leaving 11 bases between. The CDR3 loop reads CASSLSGDPSYNEQFF. The CDR3 nucleotides read TGTGCCAGCAGCTTGTCAGGGGACCCCTCCTACAATGAGCAGTTCTTC.

The rearrangement uses TRBV11-2 and TRBJ1-2; D uncertain. V gave up 4 bases and J gave up 3 bases, with 9 bases separating them. CDR3 size: 13 residues. The germline gives CDR1 SGHAT, CDR2 FQNNGV. The CDR3 region is CASSSLRDYGYTF. The CDR3 nucleotides read TGTGCCAGCAGCTCCCTGAGGGACTATGGCTACACCTTC.

The sample holds one count of this clone. The J gene is TRBJ2-7, the V gene TRBV28; the D is unclear. V lost 4 bases, J lost 0 bases, and 10 bases lay in between. Germline V gene sequence: CDR1 MDHEN, CDR2 SYDVKM. This CDR3 has 14 residues. The CDR3 here is CASSWRFLSYEQYF. CDR3 nucleotides: TGTGCCAGCAGTTGGCGGTTCCTCTCCTACGAGCAGTACTTC.

This sequence joins TRBV6-4 and TRBJ2-1; TRBD1 aligns across 10 bases. The trim removed 4 bases at V and 7 bases at J, leaving 10 bases unmatched. Germline V gene lookup returns CDR1 MRHNA and CDR2 SNTAGT. The CDR3 runs 16 residues. The CDR3 here is CASSAEPGQGSNEQFF. CDR3 nucleotides: TGTGCCAGCAGTGCCGAACCGGGACAGGGGTCAAATGAGCAGTTCTTC.

This clone has a count of ten or more. The rearrangement links TRBV6-4 to TRBJ2-5; D unresolved. This CDR3 is built from 13 residues. The ends were cut back, 6 bases at V and 3 bases at J, with 11 bases in the middle. Germline V gene sequence: CDR1 MRHNA, CDR2 SNTAGT. In nucleotides, the CDR3 is TGTGCCAGCAGCCCCGCCCCCGAAGAGACCCAGTACTTC. Protein: CASSPAPEETQYF.

The sample holds many counts of this clone. The chain employs TRBV2 and TRBJ2-1; the match to TRBD2 covers 9 bases. Germline-derived CDR1 and CDR2 are SNHLY and FYNNEI. CDR3 length: 16 residues. V lost 7 bases and J lost 5; bases outside the gene matches: 12. CDR3 nucleotides: TGTGCCAGCACCCAGGAAGCGGGAGGCCATGACAATGAGCAGTTCTTC. Amino acid sequence: CASTQEAGGHDNEQFF. Using reference TRBV2 and TRBJ2-1 for the parts outside the CDR3, the full variable domain is EPEVTQTPSHQVTQMGQEVILRCVPISNHLYFYWYRQILGQKVEFLVSFYNNEISEKSEIFDDQFSVERPDGSNFTLKIRSTKLEDSAMYFCASTQEAGGHDNEQFFGPGTRLTVL.

The chain couples TRBV7-9 to TRBJ2-4; TRBD2 matches 11 bases. The CDR3 is made up of 15 amino acids. Germline lookup yields CDR1 SEHNR and CDR2 FQNEAQ (reference sequence). Unmatched junction bases numbered 2, after V lost 2 bases and J lost 5 bases. CDR3 sequence reads: CASSLPGLAENIQYF. CDR3 nucleotide sequence: TGTGCCAGCAGCTTACCGGGACTAGCGGAAAACATTCAGTACTTC.

The chain joins TRBV7-2 to TRBJ2-7; weak D call: TRBD2 (6 bases). Per germline, CDR1 SGHTA and CDR2 FQGNSA. The V end lost 5 bases, the J end lost 1 base, and 18 bases lay between the germline ends. This CDR3 spans 16 amino acids. This CDR3 reads CASSPGGRRGSYEQYF. The CDR3 DNA follows: TGTGCCAGCAGCCCCGGGGGTCGTCGGGGTTCCTACGAGCAGTACTTC.

This sequence joins TRBV7-6 and TRBJ2-3, with 7 nucleotides matching TRBD1. V trimming: 0 bases; J trimming: 3 bases; junction bases outside the gene matches: 6. Germline V gene lookup returns CDR1 SGHVS and CDR2 FNYEAQ. The CDR3 extends over 16 amino acids. CDR3 protein: CASSLARGGRTDTQYF. In DNA form, the CDR3 reads TGTGCCAGCAGCTTAGCGAGAGGGGGCAGAACAGATACGCAGTATTTT.